This T cell receptor beta chain derives from a study of T cells after yellow fever vaccination. The CDR3 totals 13 residues. The germline V gene encodes CDR1 SGHVT and CDR2 SQSDAQ. Trimming removed 10 bases from V and 2 bases from J, with 13 bases in between. TCRdb recomputed calls from the 5' RACE reads with MiXCR, one row per CDR3 protein. This sample has 150,000 to 200,000 distinct CDR3 sequences, with 8% to 13% found just once. This clonotype was obtained from a man between 18 and 35 years old who received the YFV17D yellow fever vaccine. The sample was CD8+ T cells sorted from PBMCs, taken 15 days after the yellow fever booster vaccination. The chain employs TRBV7-4 and TRBJ2-3, with TRBD2 as a possible D gene (6 bases). In DNA, the CDR3 is TGTGCCATAGGCGGGGTAGTCACAGATACGCAGTATTTT. This sequence encodes CAIGGVVTDTQYF.